This passage covers 14 T cell receptor beta chains from one sample sequenced in a study of low-dose radiotherapy and immunotherapy resistance in tumors. Stated time point: after trial treatment. As for treatment: LDRT plus nivolumab, ipilimumab, low-dose cyclophosphamide and aspirin (RACIN trial). Both TCRalpha and TCRbeta chains were reverse transcribed with V-gene-specific primers. The TCRs were subjected to amplification over approximately 18 PCR cycles employing a constant-region primer in conjunction with a V-primer adapter. TCRdb ran MiXCR on the reads and lists one entry per CDR3 protein. The data hold about 30,000 distinct CDR3 sequences, with less than 65% observed a single time. This sample comprised PBMCs, obtained after low-dose radiotherapy plus immunotherapy. The receptors derive from a male donor with gallbladder cancer.

The chain recombines TRBV6-2 or TRBV6-3 with TRBJ1-2; 8 bases map to TRBD1. The V gene's germline CDR1 is MNHEY and CDR2 SVGEGT. V lost 2 bases, J lost 6 bases, and 5 bases stayed unmatched. The CDR3 is made up of 14 amino acids. As DNA, the CDR3 is TGTGCCAGCAGTTACCAAGGACAGGGTCATGGCTACACCTTC. Its protein is CASSYQGQGHGYTF.

The V gene is TRBV20-1, the J gene TRBJ2-7, with 10 bases matching TRBD1. With 6 bases clipped from V and 3 bases from J, the junction kept 11 bases outside the gene matches. Germline V gives CDR1 DFQATT, CDR2 SNEGSKA (reference sequence). There are 15 residues in the CDR3. CDR3: CSAISRRDRGYEQYF. CDR3 coding DNA: TGCAGTGCCATTAGCCGCCGGGACAGGGGCTACGAGCAGTACTTC.

Ten or more counts support this clonotype. The chain carries TRBV28 and TRBJ2-3; 14 bases match TRBD2. CDR1 MDHEN and CDR2 SYDVKM come from the germline V gene. V was pared by 6 bases and J by 7 bases, with 9 bases of the junction left unmatched. The CDR3 extends over 16 amino acids. The CDR3 DNA is TGTGCCAGCAGACCTGGACTAGCGGGGGGCGAGAATACGCAGTATTTT. Its protein is CASRPGLAGGENTQYF.

The sample holds one count of this clonotype. This chain joins TRBV5-1 and TRBJ2-2; D perhaps matches TRBD2 (6 bases). Trimming took 4 bases from V and 2 from J, leaving 12 bases between them. The CDR3 totals 15 residues. Germline loops: CDR1 SGHRS, CDR2 YFSETQ. Here the CDR3 reads CASSNRDFNTGELFF. The DNA of the CDR3 is TGCGCCAGCAGCAACCGGGACTTCAACACCGGGGAGCTGTTTTTT.

The chain joins TRBV2 to TRBJ2-7; the D gene is possibly TRBD2 (6 bases). There are 13 residues in the CDR3. CDR1 is SNHLY, CDR2 FYNNEI, per germline. V dropped 6 bases and J dropped 6 bases, with 15 bases sitting between them. The CDR3 nucleotides are TGTGCCAGCAGCCTAAGGACTAACGCCGAGCAGTACTTC. Translated: CASSLRTNAEQYF.

Sample share makes this clonotype medium-sized. V gene TRBV19 combines with J gene TRBJ1-2, with TRBD1 identical over 9 bases. The CDR3 runs 15 residues. Germline values: CDR1 LNHDA, CDR2 SQIVND (reference sequence). Trimming cost V 5 bases and J 6 bases; bases outside gene matches: 10. DNA for the CDR3: TGTGCCAGTAGTGCGGCCGGGACAGGGTACAATGGCTACACCTTC. Residues: CASSAAGTGYNGYTF.

This clonotype was recorded many times. V and J are TRBV20-1 and TRBJ1-1, with 9 positions matching TRBD1. The CDR3 has 13 residues. J lost 5 bases, V lost 5 bases, and 6 bases had no gene match. CDR1 DFQATT and CDR2 SNEGSKA come from the germline V gene (reference sequence). This chain's CDR3 is CSAELDRGTEAFF. CDR3 sequence (DNA): TGCAGTGCTGAATTGGACAGGGGAACTGAAGCTTTCTTT.

This chain links TRBV12-3 or TRBV12-4 with TRBJ2-1; tentative D call: TRBD2 (5 bases). The CDR3 runs to 15 residues. Trimming removed 5 bases from V and 9 bases from J, with 20 bases in between. CDR3 amino acids: CASSPPGSRLVEQFF. The DNA of the CDR3 is TGTGCCAGCAGTCCTCCGGGATCCCGCTTAGTTGAGCAGTTCTTC.

Ten or more counts support this clonotype. This chain joins TRBV29-1 and TRBJ2-7, with 7 bases matching TRBD2. The V segment lost 6 bases and the J segment 3 bases; nucleotides outside the gene matches: 11. The CDR3 runs to 14 residues. CDR1 is SQVTM and CDR2 is ANQGSEA in the germline V gene. CDR3 bases: TGCAGCGTGGGAGGGACTAAGGCTAACTACGAGCAGTACTTC. Amino acids: CSVGGTKANYEQYF.

This clonotype has ten or more counts. The chain carries TRBV19 and TRBJ1-4; no definite D call. The V end was cut by 9 bases, the J end by 0 bases, with 17 bases between. The CDR3 consists of 16 residues. Per the germline V gene, CDR1 is LNHDA and CDR2 is SQIVND (reference sequence). Written as DNA, the CDR3 is TGTGCCAGCAAAGGCGGGTTCTCCACAACTAATGAAAAACTGTTTTTT. Amino acid sequence: CASKGGFSTTNEKLFF.

This sequence joins TRBV5-1 and TRBJ2-7; TRBD2 aligns across 9 bases. Germline assignment: CDR1 SGHRS and CDR2 YFSETQ. The CDR3 consists of 15 residues. The ends lost 4 bases at V and 5 bases at J; junction bases unmatched: 10. The CDR3 DNA sequence: TGCGCCAGCAGCGCGGTCGGCGGGAGGGCCAACGAGCAGTACTTC. It yields the protein CASSAVGGRANEQYF.

This clonotype was counted many times. The chain employs TRBV5-6 and TRBJ2-6; D call uncertain. Trimming stripped 1 base from V and 0 bases from J, with 5 bases between. This CDR3 spans 15 amino acids. CDR1 and CDR2 from the germline V gene are SGHDT and YYEEEE. The CDR3 reads CASSLWGSGANVLTF. The CDR3 DNA reads TGTGCCAGCAGCTTGTGGGGCTCTGGGGCCAACGTCCTGACTTTC.

The chain has TRBV13 and TRBJ2-1; D gene unclear. The CDR3 covers 15 residues. Germline V gene lookup returns CDR1 PRHDT and CDR2 FYEKMQ (reference sequence). V lost 6 bases, J lost 7 bases, and 19 bases lay in between. CDR3 coding DNA: TGTGCCAGCAGTGCAACGGCGAGAGTCAGGAATGAGCAGTTCTTC. It yields the protein CASSATARVRNEQFF.

This clonotype rates as medium-sized. The rearrangement joins TRBV7-2 to TRBJ1-5, with D maybe TRBD1 (6 bases). Germline V gene lookup returns CDR1 SGHTA and CDR2 FQGNSA. Trimming cost V 1 base and J 9 bases, with 7 bases left between them. The CDR3 runs to 12 residues. CDR3 amino acids: CASSLGGGPQHF. The CDR3 DNA sequence: TGTGCCAGCAGCTTAGGAGGGGGGCCCCAGCATTTT.